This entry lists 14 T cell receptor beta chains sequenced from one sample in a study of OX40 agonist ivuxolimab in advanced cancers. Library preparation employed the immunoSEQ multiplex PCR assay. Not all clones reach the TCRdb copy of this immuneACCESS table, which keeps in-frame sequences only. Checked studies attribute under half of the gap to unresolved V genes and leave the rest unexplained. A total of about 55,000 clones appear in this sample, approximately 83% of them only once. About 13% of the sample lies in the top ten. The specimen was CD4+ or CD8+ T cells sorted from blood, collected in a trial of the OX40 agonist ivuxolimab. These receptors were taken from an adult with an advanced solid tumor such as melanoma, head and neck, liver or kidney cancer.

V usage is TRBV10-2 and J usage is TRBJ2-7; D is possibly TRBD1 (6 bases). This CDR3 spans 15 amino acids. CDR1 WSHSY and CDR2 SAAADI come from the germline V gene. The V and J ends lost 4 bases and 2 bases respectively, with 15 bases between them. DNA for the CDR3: TGCGCCAGCAGTGCTTTAGACAGGTTGACCTACGAGCAGTACTTC. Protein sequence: CASSALDRLTYEQYF.

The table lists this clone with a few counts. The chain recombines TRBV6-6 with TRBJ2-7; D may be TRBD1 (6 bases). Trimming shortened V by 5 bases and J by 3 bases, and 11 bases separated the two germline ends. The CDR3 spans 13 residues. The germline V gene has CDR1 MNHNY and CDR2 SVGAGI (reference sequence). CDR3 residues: CASSKYRDYEQYF. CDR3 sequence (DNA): TGTGCCAGCAGTAAGTACAGGGACTACGAGCAGTACTTC.

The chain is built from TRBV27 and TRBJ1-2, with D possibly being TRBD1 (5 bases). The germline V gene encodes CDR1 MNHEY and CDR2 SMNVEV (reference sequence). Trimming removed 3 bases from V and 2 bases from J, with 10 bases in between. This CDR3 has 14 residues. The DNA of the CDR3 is TGTGCCAGCAGTTTTCAGGGTTCGAACTATGGCTACACCTTC. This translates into CASSFQGSNYGYTF.

CDR3 residues: CSVESQENTGELFF. The CDR3 bases are TGCAGCGTTGAAAGTCAGGAAAATACCGGGGAGCTGTTTTTT. The gene calls are TRBV29-1 and TRBJ2-2, with D uncertain. This CDR3 has 14 amino acids. CDR1 is SQVTM and CDR2 is ANQGSEA in the germline V gene. The V end lost 2 bases, the J end lost 5 bases, and 12 bases lay between the germline ends.

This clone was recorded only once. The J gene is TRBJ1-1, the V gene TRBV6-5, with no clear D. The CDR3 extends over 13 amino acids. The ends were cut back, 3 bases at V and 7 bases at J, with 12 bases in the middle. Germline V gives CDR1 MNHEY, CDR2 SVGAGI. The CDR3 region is CASSYLTRHEAFF. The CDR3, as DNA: TGTGCCAGCAGTTATTTGACCAGACATGAAGCTTTCTTT.

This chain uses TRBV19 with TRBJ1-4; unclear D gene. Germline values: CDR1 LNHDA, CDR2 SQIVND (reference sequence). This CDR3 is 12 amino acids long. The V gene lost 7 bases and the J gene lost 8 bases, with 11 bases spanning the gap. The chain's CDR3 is CASTGPSEKLFF. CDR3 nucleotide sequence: TGTGCCAGTACCGGACCTAGCGAAAAACTGTTTTTT.

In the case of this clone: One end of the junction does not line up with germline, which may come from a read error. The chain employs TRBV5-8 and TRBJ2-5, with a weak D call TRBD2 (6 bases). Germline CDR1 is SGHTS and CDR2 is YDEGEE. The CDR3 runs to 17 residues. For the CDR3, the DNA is TGTGCCAGCAGATTGGGAGCCTCCGGCCCCACGCGGGGGACCCAGTACTTC. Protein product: CASRLGASGPTRGTQYF.

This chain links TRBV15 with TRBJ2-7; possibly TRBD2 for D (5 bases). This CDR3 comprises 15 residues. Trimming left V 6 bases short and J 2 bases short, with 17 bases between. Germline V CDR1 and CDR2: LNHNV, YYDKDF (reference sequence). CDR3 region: CATRRRGSETYEQYF. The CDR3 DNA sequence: TGTGCCACCAGAAGACGGGGATCTGAGACCTACGAGCAGTACTTC.

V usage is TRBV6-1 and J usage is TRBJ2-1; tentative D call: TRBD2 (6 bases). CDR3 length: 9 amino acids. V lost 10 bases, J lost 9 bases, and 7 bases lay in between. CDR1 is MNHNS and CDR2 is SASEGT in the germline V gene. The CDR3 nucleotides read TGTGCCACCGGGGGTGAGCAGTTCTTC. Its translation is CATGGEQFF.

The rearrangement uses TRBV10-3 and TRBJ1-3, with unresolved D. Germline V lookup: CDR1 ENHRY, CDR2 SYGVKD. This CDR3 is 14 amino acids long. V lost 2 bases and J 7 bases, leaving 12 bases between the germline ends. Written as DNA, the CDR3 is TGTGCCATCAGTGAGGCGGGCAGCGAGAACACCATATATTTT. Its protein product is CAISEAGSENTIYF.

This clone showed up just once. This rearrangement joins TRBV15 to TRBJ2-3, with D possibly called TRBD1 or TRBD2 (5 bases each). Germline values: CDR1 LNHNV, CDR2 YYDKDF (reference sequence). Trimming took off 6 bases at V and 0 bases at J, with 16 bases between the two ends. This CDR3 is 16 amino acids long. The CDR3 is CATRGVWGSSTDTQYF. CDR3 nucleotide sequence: TGTGCCACCAGAGGGGTGTGGGGGTCTAGCACAGATACGCAGTATTTT.

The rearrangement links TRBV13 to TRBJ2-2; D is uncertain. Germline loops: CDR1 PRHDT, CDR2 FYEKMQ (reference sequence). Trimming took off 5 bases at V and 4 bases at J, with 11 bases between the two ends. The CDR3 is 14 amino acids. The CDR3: CASSPPLGTGELFF. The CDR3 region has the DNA TGTGCCAGCAGCCCCCCCCTGGGCACCGGGGAGCTGTTTTTT.

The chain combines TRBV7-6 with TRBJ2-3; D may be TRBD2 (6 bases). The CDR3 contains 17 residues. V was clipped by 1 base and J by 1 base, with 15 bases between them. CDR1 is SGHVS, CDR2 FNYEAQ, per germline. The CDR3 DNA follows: TGTGCCAGCAGCTTAGAAGGGCGGGGTAGGGGCACAGATACGCAGTATTTT. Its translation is CASSLEGRGRGTDTQYF.

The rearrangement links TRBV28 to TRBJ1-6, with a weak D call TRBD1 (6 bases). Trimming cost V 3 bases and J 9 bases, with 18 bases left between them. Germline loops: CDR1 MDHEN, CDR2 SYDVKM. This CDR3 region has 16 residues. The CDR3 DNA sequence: TGTGCCAGCAGTTTTTCAGGGGCACAAGTTGGTTCACCCCTCCACTTT. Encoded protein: CASSFSGAQVGSPLHF. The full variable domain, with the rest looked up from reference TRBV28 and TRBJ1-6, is DVKVTQSSRYLVKRTGEKVFLECVQDMDHENMFWYRQDPGLGLRLIYFSYDVKMKEKGDIPEGYSVSREKKERFSLILESASTNQTSMYLCASSFSGAQVGSPLHFGNGTRLTVT.